One T cell receptor (beta chain) is described in this entry. V was cut by 1 base and J by 2 bases, with 15 bases left in between. Germline V gene sequence: CDR1 SGHTA, CDR2 FQGNSA. The CDR3 contains 16 residues. This entry belongs to a study of shared clonotypes between healthy human individuals. Libraries were prepared by immunoSEQ multiplex PCR; TCRdb keeps only in-frame clonotypes and omits some of them. The sample records 850,000 to 1,200,000 clones, about 75% being singletons. The TCR was taken from a man between 18 and 29 years old in good health. The chain carries TRBV7-2 and TRBJ2-7; D is undetermined. Sequencing was performed on memory CD4+ T cells sorted from blood. Subset described: CD45RA-negative fraction. The CDR3 loop reads CASSLEPLERAYEQYF. The CDR3 DNA is TGTGCCAGCAGCTTAGAACCTCTGGAGCGCGCCTACGAGCAGTACTTC.